Listed here is a single T cell receptor (beta chain). The antigen is unknown. The length of the CDR3 is 15 residues. V was pared by 5 bases and J by 2 bases, with 12 bases between. CDR1 MDHEN and CDR2 SYDVKM come from the germline V gene. This sample was included in a study of blood T cells in healthy people across ages. General study results and limits: Naive CD4+ cells and diversity were both higher in long-lived donors than in aged donors. There was a strong correlation between TCR beta diversity and naive T cell percentage.

Using a J-beta primer mix together with a sample-barcoded 5' primer, a second PCR was run for about 7 to 12 cycles. Unique molecular identifiers of 12 random nucleotides labeled each cDNA. From the 5' RACE reads, TCRdb called clonotypes with MiXCR, one entry per CDR3 protein. The sample records over 1,300,000 distinct CDR3 sequences, 59% being singletons. The sample was blood. The chain recombines TRBV28 with TRBJ2-2; D gene uncertain. The TCR was taken from a man aged 18 to 30 in good health. The CDR3 DNA is TGTGCCAGCAGTCCCGCCTGGACCAACACCGGGGAGCTGTTTTTT. Translation gives CASSPAWTNTGELFF.